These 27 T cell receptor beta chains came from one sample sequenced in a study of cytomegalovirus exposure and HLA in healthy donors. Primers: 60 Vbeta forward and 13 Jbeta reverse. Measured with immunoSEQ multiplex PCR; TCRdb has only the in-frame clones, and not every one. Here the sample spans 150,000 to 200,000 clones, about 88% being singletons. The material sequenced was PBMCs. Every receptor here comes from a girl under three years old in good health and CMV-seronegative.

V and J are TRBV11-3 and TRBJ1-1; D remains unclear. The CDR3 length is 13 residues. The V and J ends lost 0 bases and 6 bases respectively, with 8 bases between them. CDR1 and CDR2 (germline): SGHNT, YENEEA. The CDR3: CASSLEREAEAFF. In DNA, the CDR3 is TGTGCCAGCAGCTTAGAGCGGGAGGCTGAAGCTTTCTTT.

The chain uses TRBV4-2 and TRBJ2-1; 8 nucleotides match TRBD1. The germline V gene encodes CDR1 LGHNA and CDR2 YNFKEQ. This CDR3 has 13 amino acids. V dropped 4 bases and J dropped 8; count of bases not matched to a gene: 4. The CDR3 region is CASSRDRYDEQFF. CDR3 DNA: TGTGCCAGCAGCCGGGACAGGTACGATGAGCAGTTCTTC.

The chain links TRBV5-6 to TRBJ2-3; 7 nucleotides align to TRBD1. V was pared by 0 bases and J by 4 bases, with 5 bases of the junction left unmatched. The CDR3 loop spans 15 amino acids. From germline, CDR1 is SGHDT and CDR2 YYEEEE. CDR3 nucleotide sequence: TGTGCCAGCAGCTTGGACAGGGGATGGTCAGATACGCAGTATTTT. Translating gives CASSLDRGWSDTQYF.

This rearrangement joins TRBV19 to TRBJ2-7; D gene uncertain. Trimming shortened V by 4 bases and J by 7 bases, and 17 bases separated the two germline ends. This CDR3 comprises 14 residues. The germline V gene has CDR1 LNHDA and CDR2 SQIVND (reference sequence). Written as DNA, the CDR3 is TGTGCCAGTAGTAGTATCTTGGGTTCGGGTGAGCAGTACTTC. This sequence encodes CASSSILGSGEQYF.

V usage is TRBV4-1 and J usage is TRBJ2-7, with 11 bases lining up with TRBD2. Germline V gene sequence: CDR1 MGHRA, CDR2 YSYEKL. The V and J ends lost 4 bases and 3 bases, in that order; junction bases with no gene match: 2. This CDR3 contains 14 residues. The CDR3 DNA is TGCGCCAGCAGCCCTCTAGCGGGGGGCTACGAGCAGTACTTC. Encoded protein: CASSPLAGGYEQYF.

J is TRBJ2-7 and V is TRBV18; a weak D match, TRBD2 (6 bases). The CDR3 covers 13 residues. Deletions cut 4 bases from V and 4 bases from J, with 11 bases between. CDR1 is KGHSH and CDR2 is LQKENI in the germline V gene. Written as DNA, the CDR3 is TGTGCCAGCTCACAGTATAGCGGATACGAGCAGTACTTC. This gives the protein CASSQYSGYEQYF. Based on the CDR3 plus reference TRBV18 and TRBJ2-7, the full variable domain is NAGVMQNPRHLVRRRGQEARLRCSPMKGHSHVYWYRQLPEEGLKFMVYLQKENIIDESGMPKERFSAEFPKEGPSILRIQQVVRGDSAAYFCASSQYSGYEQYFGPGTRLTVT.

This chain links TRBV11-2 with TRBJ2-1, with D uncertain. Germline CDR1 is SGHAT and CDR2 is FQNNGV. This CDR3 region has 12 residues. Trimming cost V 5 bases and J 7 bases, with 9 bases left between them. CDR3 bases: TGTGCCAGCAGCCAATCTATAAATGAGCAGTTCTTC. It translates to CASSQSINEQFF. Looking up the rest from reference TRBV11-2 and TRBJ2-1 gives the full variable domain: EAGVAQSPRYKIIEKRQSVAFWCNPISGHATLYWYQQILGQGPKLLIQFQNNGVVDDSQLPKDRFSAERLKGVDSTLKIQPAKLEDSAVYLCASSQSINEQFFGPGTRLTVL.

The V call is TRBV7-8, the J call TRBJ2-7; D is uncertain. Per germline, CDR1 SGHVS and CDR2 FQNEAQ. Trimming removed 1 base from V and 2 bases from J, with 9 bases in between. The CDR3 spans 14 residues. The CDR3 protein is CASSLVKEPYEQYF. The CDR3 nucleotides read TGTGCCAGCAGCTTAGTGAAGGAGCCCTACGAGCAGTACTTC.

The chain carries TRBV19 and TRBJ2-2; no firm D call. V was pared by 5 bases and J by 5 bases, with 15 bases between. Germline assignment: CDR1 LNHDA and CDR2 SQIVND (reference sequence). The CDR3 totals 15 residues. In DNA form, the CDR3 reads TGTGCCAGTAGTGATCAGGTGCCAAGGACCGGGGAGCTGTTTTTT. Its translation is CASSDQVPRTGELFF.

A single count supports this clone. CDR3 region: CASSSRQGAYNEQFF. Here the CDR3 DNA reads TGTGCCAGCAGCTCTCGACAGGGGGCCTACAATGAGCAGTTCTTC. V gene TRBV7-9 combines with J gene TRBJ2-1; 9 bases line up with TRBD1. There are 15 residues in the CDR3. Trimming cost V 4 bases and J 2 bases; bases outside gene matches: 3. The V gene's germline CDR1 is SEHNR and CDR2 FQNEAQ (reference sequence).

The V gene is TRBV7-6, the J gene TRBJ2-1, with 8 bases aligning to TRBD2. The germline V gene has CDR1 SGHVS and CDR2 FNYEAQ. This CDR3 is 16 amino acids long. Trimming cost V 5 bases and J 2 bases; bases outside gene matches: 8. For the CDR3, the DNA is TGTGCCAGCAGCCGGGGCGGCGGGGGGACCTACAATGAGCAGTTCTTC. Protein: CASSRGGGGTYNEQFF.

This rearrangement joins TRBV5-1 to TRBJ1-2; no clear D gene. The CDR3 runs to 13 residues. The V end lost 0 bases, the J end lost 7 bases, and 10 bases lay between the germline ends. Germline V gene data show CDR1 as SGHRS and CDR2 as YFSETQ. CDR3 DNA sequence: TGCGCCAGCAGCTTGGTCCGGGTCGGTGGCTACACCTTC. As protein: CASSLVRVGGYTF. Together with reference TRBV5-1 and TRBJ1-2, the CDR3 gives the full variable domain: KAGVTQTPRYLIKTRGQQVTLSCSPISGHRSVSWYQQTPGQGLQFLFEYFSETQRNKGNFPGRFSGRQFSNSRSEMNVSTLELGDSALYLCASSLVRVGGYTFGSGTRLTVV.

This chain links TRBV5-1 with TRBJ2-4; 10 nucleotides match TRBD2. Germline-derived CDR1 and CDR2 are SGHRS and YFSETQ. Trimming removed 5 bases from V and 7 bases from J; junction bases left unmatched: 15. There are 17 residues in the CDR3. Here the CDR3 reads CASSSGLAAGGQNIQYF. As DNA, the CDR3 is TGCGCCAGCAGTTCTGGACTAGCGGCGGGGGGGCAGAACATTCAGTACTTC. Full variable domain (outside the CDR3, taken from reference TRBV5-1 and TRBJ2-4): KAGVTQTPRYLIKTRGQQVTLSCSPISGHRSVSWYQQTPGQGLQFLFEYFSETQRNKGNFPGRFSGRQFSNSRSEMNVSTLELGDSALYLCASSSGLAAGGQNIQYFGAGTRLSVL.

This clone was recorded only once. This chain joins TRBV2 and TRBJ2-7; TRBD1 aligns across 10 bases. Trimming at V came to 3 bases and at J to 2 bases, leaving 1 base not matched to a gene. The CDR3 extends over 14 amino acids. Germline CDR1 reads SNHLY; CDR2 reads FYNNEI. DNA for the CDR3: TGTGCCAGCAGTGAGGGGACAGGGGCCTACGAGCAGTACTTC. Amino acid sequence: CASSEGTGAYEQYF.

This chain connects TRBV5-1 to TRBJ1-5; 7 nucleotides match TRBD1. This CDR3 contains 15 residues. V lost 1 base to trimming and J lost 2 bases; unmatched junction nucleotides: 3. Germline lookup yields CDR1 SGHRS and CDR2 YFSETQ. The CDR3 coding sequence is TGCGCCAGCAGCTTGAGTACAGGGGGCAATCAGCCCCAGCATTTT. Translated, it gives CASSLSTGGNQPQHF.

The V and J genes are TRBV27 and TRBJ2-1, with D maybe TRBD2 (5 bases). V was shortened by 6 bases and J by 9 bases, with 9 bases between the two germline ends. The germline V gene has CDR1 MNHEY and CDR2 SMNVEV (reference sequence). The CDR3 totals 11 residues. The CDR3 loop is CASSRSGEQFF. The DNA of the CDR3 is TGTGCCAGCAGCCGGAGCGGTGAGCAGTTCTTC.

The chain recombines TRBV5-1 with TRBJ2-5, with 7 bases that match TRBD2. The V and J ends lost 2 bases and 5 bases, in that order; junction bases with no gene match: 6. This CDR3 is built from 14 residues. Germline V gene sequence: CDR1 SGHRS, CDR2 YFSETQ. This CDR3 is CASSFSGEGETQYF. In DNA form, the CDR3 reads TGCGCCAGCAGCTTCTCTGGGGAGGGGGAGACCCAGTACTTC.

The CDR3 nucleotides are TGTGCCACCAGCAGAGATGCGCCGGGACAGGTGGCAGATACGCAGTATTTT. Translation gives CATSRDAPGQVADTQYF. The chain joins TRBV15 to TRBJ2-3, with TRBD1 matching over 8 bases. The CDR3 spans 17 residues. Germline CDR1 reads LNHNV; CDR2 reads YYDKDF (reference sequence). Trimming removed 0 bases from V and 4 bases from J; junction bases left unmatched: 9.

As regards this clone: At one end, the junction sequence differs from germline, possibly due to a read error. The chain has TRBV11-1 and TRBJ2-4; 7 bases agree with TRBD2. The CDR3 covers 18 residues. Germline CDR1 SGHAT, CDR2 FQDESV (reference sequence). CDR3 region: CASSLAAAGTIAKNIQYF. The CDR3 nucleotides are TGTGCCAGCAGCCTAGCCGCGGCAGGGACTATAGCCAAAAACATTCAGTACTTC.

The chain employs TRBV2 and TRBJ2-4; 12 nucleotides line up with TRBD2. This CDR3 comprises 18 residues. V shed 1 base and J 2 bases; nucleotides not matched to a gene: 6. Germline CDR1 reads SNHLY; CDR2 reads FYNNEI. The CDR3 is CASSEGGLAGRTKNIQYF. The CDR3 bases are TGTGCCAGCAGTGAAGGCGGACTAGCGGGGAGAACCAAAAACATTCAGTACTTC.

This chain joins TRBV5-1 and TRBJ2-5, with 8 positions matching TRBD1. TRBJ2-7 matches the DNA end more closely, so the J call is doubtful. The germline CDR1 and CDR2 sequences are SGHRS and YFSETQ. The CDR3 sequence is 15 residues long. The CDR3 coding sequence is TGCGCCAGCAGCTACGGACAGGGAAGGGCCTACGAGCAGTACTTC. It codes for CASSYGQGRAYEQYF.

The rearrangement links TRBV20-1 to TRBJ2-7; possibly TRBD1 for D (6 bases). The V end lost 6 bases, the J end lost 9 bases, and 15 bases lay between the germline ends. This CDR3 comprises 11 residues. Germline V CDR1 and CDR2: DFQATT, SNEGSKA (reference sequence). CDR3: CSAGGRTPQYF. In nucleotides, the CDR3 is TGCAGTGCAGGGGGTCGGACACCGCAGTACTTC.

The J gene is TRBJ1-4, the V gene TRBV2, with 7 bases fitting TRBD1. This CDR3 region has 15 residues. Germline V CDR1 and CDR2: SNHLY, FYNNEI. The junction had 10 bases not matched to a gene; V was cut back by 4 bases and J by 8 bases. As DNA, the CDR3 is TGTGCCAGCAGTGGCCGACAGGGTAGAAGGGAAAAACTGTTTTTT. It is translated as CASSGRQGRREKLFF.

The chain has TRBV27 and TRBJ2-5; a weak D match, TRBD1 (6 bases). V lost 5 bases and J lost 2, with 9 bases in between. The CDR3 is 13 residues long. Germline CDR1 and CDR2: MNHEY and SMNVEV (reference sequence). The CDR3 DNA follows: TGTGCCAGCAGTCGGACAGATCAAGAGACCCAGTACTTC. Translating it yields CASSRTDQETQYF.

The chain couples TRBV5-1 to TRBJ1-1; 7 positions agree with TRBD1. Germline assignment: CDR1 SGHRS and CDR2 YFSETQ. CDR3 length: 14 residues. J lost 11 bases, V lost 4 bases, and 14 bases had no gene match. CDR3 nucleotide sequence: TGCGCCAGCAGCGCGGCAGACAGGGCGAGAGGGGCTTTCTTT. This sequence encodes CASSAADRARGAFF. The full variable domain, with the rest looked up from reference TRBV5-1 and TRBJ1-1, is KAGVTQTPRYLIKTRGQQVTLSCSPISGHRSVSWYQQTPGQGLQFLFEYFSETQRNKGNFPGRFSGRQFSNSRSEMNVSTLELGDSALYLCASSAADRARGAFFGQGTRLTVV.

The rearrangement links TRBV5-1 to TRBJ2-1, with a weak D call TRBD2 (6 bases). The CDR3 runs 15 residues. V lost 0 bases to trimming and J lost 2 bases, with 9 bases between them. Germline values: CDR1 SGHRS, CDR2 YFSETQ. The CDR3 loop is CASSLAAGTYNEQFF. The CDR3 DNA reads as TGCGCCAGCAGCTTGGCCGCGGGAACCTACAATGAGCAGTTCTTC.

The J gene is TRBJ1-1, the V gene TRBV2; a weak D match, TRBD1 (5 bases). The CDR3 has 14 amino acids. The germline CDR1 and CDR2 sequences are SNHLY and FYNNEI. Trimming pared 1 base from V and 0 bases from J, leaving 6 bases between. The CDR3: CASSEDRLNTEAFF. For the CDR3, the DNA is TGTGCCAGCAGTGAAGACAGGCTGAACACTGAAGCTTTCTTT.